These 12 T cell receptor beta chains originate from one sample sequenced in a study of cytomegalovirus exposure and HLA in healthy donors. The PCR was carried out with 60 Vbeta primers and 13 Jbeta primers. Profiled with immunoSEQ multiplex PCR; TCRdb holds only in-frame clones, not every one. There are about 190,000 clones in the sample; roughly 81% occur only once, and roughly 2% lies in the top ten. The sample comprised PBMCs. Receptor source: a woman in her 30s in good health and CMV-seropositive.

The rearrangement links TRBV27 to TRBJ1-2, with D unclear. Per germline, CDR1 MNHEY and CDR2 SMNVEV (reference sequence). V lost 3 bases and J 8 bases, leaving 10 bases between the germline ends. The CDR3 is made up of 12 amino acids. The CDR3 DNA reads as TGTGCCAGCAGTTTTCCTCAGGTAGGCTACACCTTC. Translated, it gives CASSFPQVGYTF.

The rearrangement uses TRBV2 and TRBJ1-1; 7 bases line up with TRBD1. The CDR3 totals 14 residues. Germline V gene data show CDR1 as SNHLY and CDR2 as FYNNEI. The J segment lost 1 base and the V segment lost 7 bases, leaving 6 bases of the junction unmatched. DNA of the CDR3: TGTGCCAGCACAACAGGGGCTAGGAACACTGAAGCTTTCTTT. Protein product: CASTTGARNTEAFF.

Points on this clone: Other DNA sequences in this sample translate to the same CDR3. The rearrangement links TRBV19 to TRBJ2-7, with D perhaps matching TRBD1 (5 bases). V lost 3 bases, J lost 1 base, and 7 bases lay in between. The CDR3 covers 13 residues. Germline CDR1 LNHDA, CDR2 SQIVND (reference sequence). CDR3 DNA sequence: TGTGCCAGTAGTATTCCAGGGTCCTACGAGCAGTACTTC. Encoded protein: CASSIPGSYEQYF. Full variable domain (missing parts from reference TRBV19 and TRBJ2-7): DGGITQSPKYLFRKEGQNVTLSCEQNLNHDAMYWYRQDPGQGLRLIYYSQIVNDFQKGDIAEGYSVSREKKESFPLTVTSAQKNPTAFYLCASSIPGSYEQYFGPGTRLTVT.

This chain joins TRBV18 and TRBJ1-3; 10 positions agree with TRBD1. This CDR3 is 18 amino acids long. CDR1 and CDR2 from the germline V gene are KGHSH and LQKENI. Trimming took 2 bases from V and 4 from J; bases not matched to a gene: 11. CDR3 in DNA: TGTGCCAGCTCACCAGTAGGACCGGGACAGGGGTACGGAAACACCATATATTTT. This encodes CASSPVGPGQGYGNTIYF.

The chain has TRBV28 and TRBJ1-5; D not resolved. From germline, CDR1 is MDHEN and CDR2 SYDVKM. V was cut by 3 bases and J by 6 bases, with 6 bases left in between. The CDR3 length is 12 residues. The DNA of the CDR3 is TGTGCCAGCAGTTTTCTACGTCAGCCCCAGCATTTT. Protein: CASSFLRQPQHF.

The rearrangement links TRBV18 to TRBJ1-1; 10 positions match TRBD1. With V trimmed by 2 bases and J by 7 bases, 4 bases remained unmatched. The germline V gene has CDR1 KGHSH and CDR2 LQKENI. There are 14 residues in the CDR3. Written as DNA, the CDR3 is TGTGCCAGCTCACCAATTGGACAGGGGGTTGAAGCTTTCTTT. Its translation: CASSPIGQGVEAFF.

The rearrangement uses TRBV29-1 and TRBJ2-3, with D possibly being TRBD2 (5 bases). The germline V and J ends were trimmed by 3 bases and 0 bases, with 13 bases remaining between them. This CDR3 has 15 amino acids. Germline-derived CDR1 and CDR2 are SQVTM and ANQGSEA. CDR3 in DNA: TGCAGCGTTGATGAGGACTCAACCAGCACAGATACGCAGTATTTT. Its translation: CSVDEDSTSTDTQYF.

The V and J genes are TRBV5-4 and TRBJ2-7; TRBD1 might be the D (6 bases). The CDR3 covers 15 residues. Germline V gene data show CDR1 as SGHNT and CDR2 as YYREEE (reference sequence). V lost 1 base and J 0 bases, leaving 11 bases between the germline ends. In DNA form, the CDR3 reads TGTGCCAGCAGCTTGAGTCCGGGACACTCCTACGAGCAGTACTTC. Encoded protein: CASSLSPGHSYEQYF.

A few counts support this clone. V usage is TRBV2 and J usage is TRBJ2-2, with 7 bases that match TRBD1. CDR3 length equals 14 residues. CDR1 and CDR2 from the germline V gene are SNHLY and FYNNEI. V lost 6 bases, J lost 4 bases, and 5 bases stayed unmatched. The CDR3: CASSRDRLTGELFF. CDR3 sequence (DNA): TGTGCCAGCAGCCGGGACAGACTCACCGGGGAGCTGTTTTTT.

The chain combines TRBV28 with TRBJ2-7, with TRBD1 matching over 9 bases. V trimming: 4 bases; J trimming: 3 bases; junction bases outside the gene matches: 7. CDR3 size: 15 residues. Per the germline V gene, CDR1 is MDHEN and CDR2 is SYDVKM. The CDR3: CASSSPGTGNYEQYF. CDR3 nucleotides: TGTGCCAGCAGTTCTCCCGGGACAGGGAACTACGAGCAGTACTTC.

The chain has TRBV9 and TRBJ1-2; possible D gene TRBD1, 6 bases. The V end lost 4 bases, the J end lost 4 bases, and 26 bases lay between the germline ends. The CDR3 loop spans 18 amino acids. Germline-derived CDR1 and CDR2 are SGDLS and YYNGEE. CDR3 sequence (DNA): TGTGCCAGCAGCTTCAGTGGGGGCAGGGCCCTACGTGGCTATGGCTACACCTTC. It is translated as CASSFSGGRALRGYGYTF. Drawing the rest from reference TRBV9 and TRBJ1-2, the complete variable domain is DSGVTQTPKHLITATGQRVTLRCSPRSGDLSVYWYQQSLDQGLQFLIQYYNGEERAKGNILERFSAQQFPDLHSELNLSSLELGDSALYFCASSFSGGRALRGYGYTFGSGTRLTVV.

J is TRBJ1-6 and V is TRBV5-3; unclear D gene. TRBV5-3 is noted as an ORF with a role that remains uncertain. This CDR3 comprises 14 residues. V dropped 4 bases and J dropped 8 bases, with 13 bases sitting between them. The CDR3 sequence is CARSLSIFYSPLHF. CDR3 nucleotides: TGTGCCAGAAGCCTTTCTATCTTCTATTCACCCCTCCACTTT.